This paragraph covers one T cell receptor (beta chain) sequence. Which antigen it targets is not known. One base away there is no much larger clone; base qualities are not given. The roughly 42 donors, aged about 6 to 95 years, were systemically healthy Caucasian individuals from Russia. Each donor gave 8 to 10 milliliters of peripheral blood, collected into EDTA-treated Vacutainer tubes. Ficoll-Paque density-gradient centrifugation was used to isolate PBMCs, with at least 7 million per sample. Total RNA was extracted from PBMCs with Trizol reagent, with at least 5 micrograms obtained per sample. For every donor, an aliquot of PBMCs went through flow cytometry to measure the percentages of naive CD45RAhigh/CD27high T cells. The germline ends are 28 bases apart after V is trimmed by 4 bases and J by 13 bases. The CDR3 spans 16 residues, from the cysteine through the phenylalanine. Just the 48-base CDR3 DNA is kept, in frame starting at base 1. The germline V gene gives CDR1 as SGHTA and CDR2 as FQGNSA.

The data derive from a study of blood T cells in healthy people across ages (dated by TCRdb to between 2015 and 2017). In the study overall: Template switching captured roughly one uniquely barcoded TCR beta cDNA molecule per two T cells in model experiments. For two donors (one aged 18 to 29 and one aged 80 or older), the study analyzed two additional independent replicas of 1 million unique cDNA reads from the same blood draw. Four age groups were formed from the donors: young (average roughly 15 years), middle-aged (just under 40), aged (around 62) and long-lived (about 75). To avoid experimental bias, donors of different ages were randomly spread across the sequencing lanes. Using deep sequencing normalized with unique cDNA molecular identifiers, the study measured how TCR beta repertoire diversity changes with age. Paper-wide results and their limitations: Since profiling was done on bulk unsorted PBMCs, naive and antigen-experienced compartments could not be conclusively compared. The percentage of naive T cells measured by flow cytometry correlated strongly with observed TCR beta diversity. Estimates of total diversity based on one million sequenced T cells were regarded as lower bounds and as underestimates. Because donor CMV infection status was unknown, age-related changes in expanded clonotypes were potentially confounded. Compared with the aged group, the long-lived group had more naive CD4+ T cells, fewer expanded clones and increased TCR diversity, a pattern suggesting age selection. Observed TCR beta diversity per million T cells fell roughly linearly with age, and a significant reduction was already apparent by age roughly 40.

Library preparation used 5' RACE. The listed sequencing device is Illumina HiSeq 2500. The second PCR ran for about 6 to 12 cycles and used a J-beta primer mix along with a sample-barcoded 5' primer. A unique molecular identifier was introduced onto each TCR beta cDNA molecule by a template-switch 5' adaptor carrying 12 random nucleotides. At least 2.5 million CDR3-containing paired-end reads were obtained from each sample. All of the RNA was converted into first-strand cDNA using the Mint cDNA synthesis kit, with a TRBC-specific oligonucleotide serving as the primer. Following uracil-DNA glycosylase treatment, all cDNA underwent a first 18-cycle PCR with the universal primers M1SS and BC2_uni_R. Regarding the original processing steps: For normalization, 1 million high-quality reads were randomly selected from each sample, with every read carrying a distinct molecular identifier. Reads with shared molecular identifiers were discarded instead of being binned into consensus sequences. MiTCR, set to a Q25 quality threshold and the strictest error-elimination algorithm, was used for CDR3 identification, clonotype clustering and error correction. A nonparametric unseen species model with Euler transformation was used to estimate a lower bound on total TCR beta diversity. Using fastp at Q25 and MiXCR, TCRdb reprocessed the public reads and kept productive beta chains. Each CDR3 protein gets just one entry, which takes the most common genes and DNA from the rows behind it. TCRdb's processing, not the authors', yielded these V and J calls. The sample table lists about 1.6 million distinct CDR3 sequences, roughly 32% of them with a count of one. The top ten constitute 11% of the sample.

The rearrangement combines TRBV7-2 with TRBJ2-5; the D gene is possibly TRBD1 or TRBD2, each agreeing over 7 bases. The sample consisted of blood. The TCR was taken from a woman aged 25 to 39 in good health. CDR3 sequence: CASSSGTSGRGRDRYF. The DNA reads TGTGCCAGCAGCTCCGGAACTAGTGGGAGGGGGCGTGACCGGTACTTC.